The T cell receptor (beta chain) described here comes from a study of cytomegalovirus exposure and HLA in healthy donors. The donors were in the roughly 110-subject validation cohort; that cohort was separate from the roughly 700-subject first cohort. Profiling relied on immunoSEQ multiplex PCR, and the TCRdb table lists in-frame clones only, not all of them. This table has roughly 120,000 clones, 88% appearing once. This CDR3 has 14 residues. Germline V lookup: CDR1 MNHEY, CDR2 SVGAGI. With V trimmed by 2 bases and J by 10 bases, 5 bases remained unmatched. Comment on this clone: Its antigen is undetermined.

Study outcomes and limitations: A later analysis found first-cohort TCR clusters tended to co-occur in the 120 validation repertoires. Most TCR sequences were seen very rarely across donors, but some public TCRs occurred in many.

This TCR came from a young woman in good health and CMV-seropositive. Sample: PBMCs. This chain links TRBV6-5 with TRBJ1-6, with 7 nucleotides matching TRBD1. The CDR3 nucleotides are TGTGCCAGCAGTTACAGGGGGCTAGGGTCACCCCTCCACTTT. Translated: CASSYRGLGSPLHF.